This TCR beta chain was documented in a study of cytomegalovirus exposure and HLA in healthy donors (dated by TCRdb to between 2016 and 2019). Looking at the study overall: An earlier analysis of more than 550 of the donors reported approximately 260 Gb of sequence data and about 120 million unique TCR beta sequences obtained from about 179 million T cells. Four or five DR-DQ haplotypes were handled as single units for association and clustering, since linkage in the cohort was strong. A separate validation cohort of 100 to 150 different subjects was used in addition to the approximately 700-subject first cohort. Among almost 400 genotyped donors of the cohort, an average of approximately 230,000 unique TCR beta nucleotide sequences were sequenced per donor, roughly a sixth of them non-productive. In an earlier analysis of a few hundred of the donors, high-throughput TCR beta sequencing was used to judge whether each TCR beta V gene segment behaved as functional or pseudogenic. The study combined high-throughput TCR immunosequencing, statistical association of individual TCRs with disease status, and machine learning to predict cytomegalovirus infection status. Using immunosequencing, the study profiled T cell repertoires from about 620 subjects and related those repertoires to cytomegalovirus serostatus. An early release that covered fewer than 800 HLA-typed donors contained approximately 300 gigabases of sequencing data and some 87 million unique TCR sequences. A later analysis re-analyzed previously published TCR beta repertoires from 650 to 800 donors and added high-resolution HLA genotyping to study TCR occurrence patterns. Every repertoire in the discovery cohort had been generated on one and the same sequencing platform. In a later genetic analysis, genome-wide SNP genotypes for about 55% of the roughly 700 donors were used, and that subset was treated as a discovery cohort. Donor age, sex, ethnicity and CMV serostatus were compiled together with the repertoire data. The study was designed to test whether signatures of past pathogen exposure could be identified by cataloging public T cell receptors. The later analysis used no new phenotypic data to find candidate immune exposures, relying instead on TCR beta sequences and their occurrence across donors. The number of typed donors differed by locus: 629-630 for A, B, C, DRB1 and DQB1; roughly 510 for DQA1; 600 to 610 for DPA1; and about 450 for DPB1. HLA typing covered class I and class II loci at four-digit resolution. Among the approximately 400 genotyped donors, under 90% belonged to the genetic ancestry cluster associated with self-reported Caucasian donors. The paper's findings and limits, for the study overall: A later genetic analysis reported fewer N-insertions in productive TCRs among donors in an Asian-associated ancestry cluster than the approximately 700-donor mean. A few of the identified cytomegalovirus-associated TCR beta chains were confirmed in vitro to be specific for cytomegalovirus antigens. In a later analysis, HLA-associated TCR beta chains showed more clonal expansion and lower generation probabilities than non-associated chains that were equally common. A group of highly shared sequence variants was considered likely to be a technical artifact of the sequencing pipeline. The cohort was sequenced for TCR beta chains only, and without alpha or paired-chain data the features that could be detected were limited. The earlier analysis of 587 of the donors excluded fewer than 20 rarely observed V segments, including chromosome 9 orphons, because counts were too low. In both the original and validation cohorts, the classifier was reported to diagnose cytomegalovirus status with high specificity and sensitivity. Linkage disequilibrium might explain the correlated functional status among segregating V segments, but an unknown experimental factor could not be excluded. In a later analysis, several top co-occurrence clusters were reported to appear linked to parvovirus B19, influenza, CMV and Epstein-Barr virus. Specific HLA alleles were associated with about 17,000 TCR beta sequences at a false discovery rate of 0.05 in a later analysis. The only immune exposure information available for the cohort was CMV serostatus. In an earlier analysis of around 500 of the donors, most TCR beta V segments appeared in productive rearrangements about 90% or about 30% of the time, broadly matching IMGT annotations. Most CMV-associated TCR beta chains appeared to be HLA-restricted in a later analysis, and the HLA associations seemed to be driven largely by CMV exposure. Some IMGT-functional V segments, including TRBV6-2 and TRBV6-3, could not be distinguished by the 87-base-pair reads and were therefore excluded. In a later analysis, TCR association rates were found to vary across HLA loci, with the most associated TCRs seen for DRB1 alleles and the fewest for HLA-C alleles. Strong co-occurrence of HLA alleles, especially DR and DQ, made assigning TCR associations to individual alleles difficult. Sequencing depth was assumed to be roughly uniform across donors in the presence/absence analyses, though that assumption may not hold. In a later genetic analysis, a missense DCLRE1C variant was associated with V-gene and J-gene trimming of TCR beta chains, and the association was replicated in an independent cohort. A further reported finding was that TCR beta sequences accurately predicted the HLA-A and HLA-B alleles for most subjects in the first cohort. It was suggested by the authors that the approach could potentially be generalized to other disease states and immunological phenotypes. A total of 150 to 200 TCR beta chains were listed by the study as associated with cytomegalovirus. Because HLA typing was unavailable for some donors at each locus, only the typed subset was used in association tests. Across donors, most TCR sequences were observed very rarely, whereas some public TCRs were present in many individuals.

In this sample, this clone turned up a few times. Its antigen target is currently unknown. No base-level quality is on record; no much larger clone is a single base apart. CDR1 and CDR2, per the germline V gene, are SGHDT and YYEEEE. Inclusive of the bounding cysteine and phenylalanine, the CDR3 is 16 residues long. Just the 48-base CDR3 DNA is kept, in frame starting at base 1. Here V drops 1 base and J drops 4 bases, and the junction holds 8 bases not matched to any gene. Library prep was done by the immunoSEQ multiplex PCR assay. A mixture of 60 forward primers for TCR Vbeta segments and 13 reverse primers for TCR Jbeta segments was used in the multiplex PCR. The CDR3 region of rearranged TCR beta genes was amplified from genomic DNA with a multiplex PCR assay. The amplified TCR beta libraries were sequenced on the Illumina HiSeq System as 87-base-pair reads. As for the authors' bioinformatics: A later analysis counted about 80 million unique TCR beta chains across the 600 to 850 repertoires, and 9.5 million to 11 million of these chains were shared by at least two donors. Raw reads were error-corrected and collapsed into unique sequences by a nearest-neighbor algorithm in which closely related sequences were merged to remove PCR and sequencing errors. Alignment of CDR3 sequences to IMGT reference sequences was used to assign V, D and J gene segments. For a sequence to be retained, at least a six-nucleotide match to both a V gene segment and a J gene segment was required. A rearrangement counted as productive if the CDR3 had no stop codons and remained in frame with V and J, and every other rearrangement counted as non-productive. CDR3 was defined by IMGT convention, running from the second conserved V-encoded cysteine to the conserved J-encoded phenylalanine. In an earlier analysis of around 640 of the donors, sequences lacking an unambiguous match to a single V gene segment were excluded. In an earlier analysis of 500 to 750 of the donors, V segments were called functional above 56.7% productive rearrangements and were called segregating when the between-donor standard deviation exceeded 5%. To diagnose cytomegalovirus status from the catalog of TCR beta chain sequences, a statistical classification framework was built. V and J gene assignment, in a later analysis, came from comparing TCR nucleotide sequences with IMGT/GENE-DB human TR gene sequences. In a later analysis, CDR3 sequences and most-parsimonious VDJ recombination scenarios were assigned using the TCRdist pipeline. In a later analysis, every TCR beta chain was defined by the combination of its CDR3 amino acid sequence and its V-gene family, and reads without a unique V-gene family were dropped. To address suspected cross-contamination and a sequencing artifact, a later analysis removed approximately 590 highly shared, low-generation-probability nucleotide sequences. A later analysis calculated a clonal expansion index for each public chain from normalized within-repertoire ranks of inferred template counts. In a later analysis, generation probabilities were computed using a VDJ recombination model fitted to out-of-frame rearrangements, and the results were checked against IGoR. In a later analysis, hypergeometric tests were used to score TCR-TCR, TCR-HLA and TCR-CMV co-occurrence, with a repertoire-size bias correction applied to TCR pairs. In a later analysis, false discovery rates were estimated by permuting HLA or CMV assignments 20 times. In a later analysis, co-occurring TCRs were grouped using DBSCAN, with TCRdist sequence similarity added in when clustering inside HLA-allele-positive subsets. Repertoires with fewer than 30,000 or more than 120,000 public chains were left out of co-occurrence clustering, as were a handful of repertoires with anomalous nucleotide sharing. TCRdb stores this immuneACCESS table with in-frame sequences only. Part of the clones is absent; in the studies checked, under half of the shortfall reflects unresolved V genes, and no reason is known for the rest. The V and J calls and clone size are taken from that table; D and trimming were inferred from the DNA. Recorded for this sample are some 130,000 clones; roughly 70% of them occurred a single time. The top ten constitute about 3.4% of the sample.

The cohort consisted of 670 or so healthy bone marrow donors. At the time of sampling, every cohort member was nominally healthy, though immune exposures that went unrecorded were likely present. The donor was CMV seronegative and was included in the group of a few hundred seronegative cohort members. A peripheral blood sample was collected from each donor, and TCR beta sequencing was performed on peripheral blood mononuclear cells. The Qiagen DNeasy Blood Extraction Kit was used to extract genomic DNA from the blood cell samples. The receptor's source is a middle-aged man in good health and CMV-seronegative. The rearranged segments are TRBV5-6 and TRBJ2-1, and 7 junction bases match TRBD2. Sequencing was performed on PBMCs. The CDR3 has the sequence CASSLFTRGRYNEQFF. The sequence in DNA is TGTGCCAGCAGCTTGTTTACTCGCGGGAGATACAATGAGCAGTTCTTC.